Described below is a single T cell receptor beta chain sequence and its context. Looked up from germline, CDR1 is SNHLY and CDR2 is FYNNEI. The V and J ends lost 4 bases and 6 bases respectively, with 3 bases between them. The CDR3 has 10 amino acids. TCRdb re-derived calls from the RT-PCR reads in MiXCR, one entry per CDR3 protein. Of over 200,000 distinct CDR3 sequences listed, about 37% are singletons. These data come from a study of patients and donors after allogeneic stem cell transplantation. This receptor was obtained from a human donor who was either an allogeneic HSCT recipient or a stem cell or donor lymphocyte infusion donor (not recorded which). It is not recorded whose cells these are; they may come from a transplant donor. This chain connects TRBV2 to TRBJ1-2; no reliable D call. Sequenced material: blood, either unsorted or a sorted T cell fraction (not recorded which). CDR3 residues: CASSANGYTF. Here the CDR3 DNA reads TGTGCCAGCAGTGCCAATGGCTACACCTTC.